These 21 T cell receptor beta chains originate from one sample sequenced in a study of OX40 agonist ivuxolimab in advanced cancers. Clones were read by immunoSEQ multiplex PCR, and TCRdb kept only the in-frame ones, dropping some. The sample carries some 11,000 clones, approximately 78% recorded once. Sequenced here: CD4+ or CD8+ T cells sorted from blood, sampled in a trial of the OX40 agonist ivuxolimab. These receptors all stem from an adult with an advanced solid tumor such as melanoma, head and neck, liver or kidney cancer.

In its sample, this clone was seen a few times. The chain links TRBV7-8 to TRBJ2-7; maybe TRBD1 (6 bases). Trimming shortened V by 1 base and J by 5 bases, and 15 bases separated the two germline ends. This CDR3 contains 15 residues. CDR1 and CDR2 from the germline V gene are SGHVS and FQNEAQ. In nucleotides, the CDR3 is TGTGCCAGCAGCTTAGGACAGGCGATGGTCCACGAGCAGTACTTC. It encodes CASSLGQAMVHEQYF.

The chain combines TRBV27 with TRBJ2-3, with D unresolved. V lost 4 bases and J lost 1, with 15 bases in between. The CDR3 totals 16 residues. Germline V gene data show CDR1 as MNHEY and CDR2 as SMNVEV (reference sequence). CDR3 in amino acids: CASSSYQGWRTDTQYF. CDR3 sequence (DNA): TGTGCCAGCAGTTCGTATCAAGGGTGGCGCACAGATACGCAGTATTTT.

The V call is TRBV27, the J call TRBJ2-7; D uncertain. V was cut by 3 bases and J by 3 bases, with 9 bases left in between. The CDR3 length is 13 residues. Germline V gene data show CDR1 as MNHEY and CDR2 as SMNVEV (reference sequence). CDR3 residues: CASSFAEGYEQYF. CDR3 DNA: TGTGCCAGCAGTTTTGCGGAAGGCTACGAGCAGTACTTC.

This clone was found once. The chain couples TRBV28 to TRBJ1-1, with D possibly matching TRBD1 (5 bases). V shed 4 bases and J shed 0 bases, with 9 bases lying between them. The CDR3 totals 14 residues. Germline-derived CDR1 and CDR2 are MDHEN and SYDVKM. The CDR3 DNA follows: TGTGCCAGCAGTTGGGAACAGGTGAACACTGAAGCTTTCTTT. Encoded protein: CASSWEQVNTEAFF. Variable domain in full (rest from reference TRBV28 and TRBJ1-1): DVKVTQSSRYLVKRTGEKVFLECVQDMDHENMFWYRQDPGLGLRLIYFSYDVKMKEKGDIPEGYSVSREKKERFSLILESASTNQTSMYLCASSWEQVNTEAFFGQGTRLTVV.

The chain employs TRBV6-1 and TRBJ1-2; possible D gene TRBD1, 6 bases. Trimming took off 5 bases at V and 7 bases at J, with 17 bases between the two ends. This CDR3 has 14 amino acids. CDR1 and CDR2 (germline): MNHNS, SASEGT. Written as DNA, the CDR3 is TGTGCCAGCAGTAAACAGGGTCGTAGCGTTGGCTACACCTTC. Translated: CASSKQGRSVGYTF.

The chain recombines TRBV2 with TRBJ2-2; D may be TRBD2 (6 bases). V gave up 8 bases and J gave up 6 bases, with 10 bases separating them. In germline, CDR1 is SNHLY, CDR2 FYNNEI. This CDR3 comprises 12 residues. The CDR3 sequence is CASLWGAGELFF. In DNA form, the CDR3 reads TGTGCCAGCTTATGGGGGGCCGGGGAGCTGTTTTTT.

The chain uses TRBV4-1 and TRBJ1-1, with TRBD1 matching 9 bases. This CDR3 has 14 residues. After removal of 5 bases from V and 1 base from J, the junction contained 2 bases not matched to a gene. Germline V gene lookup returns CDR1 MGHRA and CDR2 YSYEKL. DNA of the CDR3: TGCGCCAGCAGCTGGACAGGGGAGAACACTGAAGCTTTCTTT. Its protein product is CASSWTGENTEAFF.

This sequence joins TRBV19 and TRBJ2-3, with 7 bases lining up with TRBD2. V gave up 1 base and J gave up 5 bases; unmatched junction bases: 15. The CDR3 is made up of 18 amino acids. From germline, CDR1 is LNHDA and CDR2 SQIVND (reference sequence). The DNA for the CDR3 is TGTGCCAGTAGTATAGTTCCTCGGATAGCGGGTCATGGAGATACGCAGTATTTT. Translated, it gives CASSIVPRIAGHGDTQYF.

The chain employs TRBV28 and TRBJ1-5, with D perhaps TRBD1 (5 bases). V was clipped by 4 bases and J by 3 bases, with 10 bases between them. The germline gives CDR1 MDHEN, CDR2 SYDVKM. The CDR3 spans 14 residues. CDR3 protein: CASSSAGPNQPQHF. The CDR3 bases are TGTGCCAGCAGTTCCGCAGGGCCCAATCAGCCCCAGCATTTT.

V usage is TRBV21-1 and J usage is TRBJ2-6; the D call in the table, TRBD2, was not verified against the DNA. TRBV21-1 is a listed pseudogene. This CDR3 has 19 residues. The CDR3 DNA follows: TGTGCCAGCAGCAGTCGGGAGGCCCCCGGGATTGCTGGGGCCAACGTCCTGACTTTC. Translated: CASSSREAPGIAGANVLTF.

This chain connects TRBV9 to TRBJ1-1; TRBD1 matches at 10 bases. Trimming took 4 bases from V and 7 from J; bases not matched to a gene: 7. This CDR3 region has 14 residues. Per germline, CDR1 SGDLS and CDR2 YYNGEE. Written as DNA, the CDR3 is TGTGCCAGCAGCTCTTCTTGGGACAGGGGTGAAGCTTTCTTT. Translation: CASSSSWDRGEAFF.

The chain has TRBV28 and TRBJ2-2; 7 bases match TRBD2. This CDR3 region has 15 residues. Trimming at V came to 3 bases and at J to 7 bases, leaving 8 bases not matched to a gene. Germline V CDR1 and CDR2: MDHEN, SYDVKM. The CDR3 here is CASSFRTRWSGELFF. The CDR3 DNA sequence: TGTGCCAGCAGTTTTAGGACTAGATGGAGCGGGGAGCTGTTTTTT.

This rearrangement joins TRBV7-9 to TRBJ2-7; D ambiguous. With 5 bases removed from V and 0 bases from J, the gap between germline ends came to 11 bases. Per the germline V gene, CDR1 is SEHNR and CDR2 is FQNEAQ (reference sequence). The CDR3 spans 14 residues. In nucleotides, the CDR3 is TGTGCCAGCAGCCCCGCCTGGGCCTCCTACGAGCAGTACTTC. It yields the protein CASSPAWASYEQYF.

V is TRBV7-9 and J is TRBJ2-5; D is unresolved. The end of the DNA is better explained by TRBJ2-7, so the J call may be wrong. Germline V lookup: CDR1 SEHNR, CDR2 FQNEAQ (reference sequence). The CDR3 extends over 11 amino acids. The CDR3 DNA reads as TGTGCCAGCAGCTTTGACCACGAGCAGTACTTC. Translated, it gives CASSFDHEQYF.

The chain combines TRBV11-3 with TRBJ2-7; D may be TRBD1 (5 bases). Germline V gene sequence: CDR1 SGHNT, CDR2 YENEEA. The CDR3 length is 16 residues. V gave up 5 bases and J gave up 0 bases, with 17 bases separating them. CDR3 DNA: TGTGCCAGCAGCCCGAGGTCCGGACAAGACTCCTACGAGCAGTACTTC. Encoded protein: CASSPRSGQDSYEQYF. Filled out from reference TRBV11-3 and TRBJ2-7, the complete variable domain reads EAGVVQSPRYKIIEKKQPVAFWCNPISGHNTLYWYLQNLGQGPELLIRYENEEAVDDSQLPKDRFSAERLKGVDSTLKIQPAELGDSAVYLCASSPRSGQDSYEQYFGPGTRLTVT.

This chain uses TRBV4-3 with TRBJ1-1; TRBD1 is a possible D gene (6 bases). With 3 bases removed from V and 7 bases from J, the gap between germline ends came to 12 bases. The CDR3 contains 13 residues. Germline assignment: CDR1 LGHNA and CDR2 YSLEER. The CDR3 nucleotides read TGCGCCAGCAGCCAGATGACAGGTTTTGAAGCTTTCTTT. This codes for CASSQMTGFEAFF.

The rearrangement links TRBV5-1 to TRBJ2-1; a possible D gene is TRBD2 (6 bases). The CDR3 spans 16 residues. Germline CDR1 SGHRS, CDR2 YFSETQ. V dropped 2 bases and J dropped 0 bases, with 12 bases sitting between them. The DNA for the CDR3 is TGCGCCAGCAGCTTTTACGGGAGAGGCTCCTACAATGAGCAGTTCTTC. This codes for CASSFYGRGSYNEQFF.

The rearrangement uses TRBV29-1 and TRBJ2-1, with unresolved D. Looked up from germline, CDR1 is SQVTM and CDR2 is ANQGSEA. This CDR3 region has 14 residues. The V end was cut by 2 bases, the J end by 3 bases, with 11 bases between. In DNA form, the CDR3 reads TGCAGCGTTGAATGGGTAGGAGTCTACAATGAGCAGTTCTTC. Amino acid sequence: CSVEWVGVYNEQFF.

The chain has TRBV10-3 and TRBJ1-3; D is uncertain. The germline V and J ends were trimmed by 8 bases and 0 bases, with 8 bases remaining between them. Germline CDR1 reads ENHRY; CDR2 reads SYGVKD. The CDR3 has 13 amino acids. The CDR3, as DNA: TGTGCCATCTTGGCGAACTCTGGAAACACCATATATTTT. Amino acid sequence: CAILANSGNTIYF.

The chain combines TRBV4-3 with TRBJ2-1; D tentatively fits TRBD1 or TRBD2 (5 bases each). This CDR3 contains 15 residues. Deletions cut 2 bases from V and 6 bases from J, with 14 bases between. Germline CDR1 and CDR2: LGHNA and YSLEER. Here the CDR3 reads CASSQSRGPGNEQFF. CDR3 bases: TGCGCCAGCAGCCAAAGTAGGGGACCCGGCAATGAGCAGTTCTTC.

The chain combines TRBV9 with TRBJ2-7; 12 nucleotides match TRBD2. CDR3 size: 15 residues. The germline gives CDR1 SGDLS, CDR2 YYNGEE. Trimming removed 3 bases from V and 4 bases from J; junction bases left unmatched: 5. CDR3 sequence reads: CASSAGLAGNYEQYF. CDR3 DNA: TGTGCCAGCAGCGCAGGACTAGCGGGAAATTACGAGCAGTACTTC.